What follows are 5 T cell receptor beta chains derived from one specimen sequenced in a study of T cell responses to AZD1222 COVID-19 vaccine. Profiled with immunoSEQ multiplex PCR; TCRdb holds only in-frame clones, not every one. The sample gives 75,000 to 90,000 clones, 70% to 90% of which show up once; 9% to 14% is in the top ten. The material sequenced was peripheral blood, taken 28 days after the second AZD1222 dose. These receptors all come from an adult who received the AZD1222 COVID-19 vaccine.

The J gene is TRBJ2-1, the V gene TRBV28; 9 nucleotides agree with TRBD1. CDR1 is MDHEN, CDR2 SYDVKM, per germline. With V trimmed by 6 bases and J by 5 bases, 11 bases remained unmatched. This CDR3 region has 16 residues. In DNA form, the CDR3 reads TGTGCCAGCAGGCCCGTGGACAGGGGCCAAGACAATGAGCAGTTCTTC. Encoded protein: CASRPVDRGQDNEQFF. Full variable domain (remainder filled in from reference TRBV28 and TRBJ2-1): DVKVTQSSRYLVKRTGEKVFLECVQDMDHENMFWYRQDPGLGLRLIYFSYDVKMKEKGDIPEGYSVSREKKERFSLILESASTNQTSMYLCASRPVDRGQDNEQFFGPGTRLTVL.

The gene calls are TRBV7-9 and TRBJ1-3; D might be TRBD1 (5 bases). The germline V gene has CDR1 SEHNR and CDR2 FQNEAQ (reference sequence). With 3 bases removed from V and 7 bases from J, the gap between germline ends came to 7 bases. The CDR3 totals 12 residues. For the CDR3, the DNA is TGTGCCAGCAGCTTGGGGGGTAACACCATATATTTT. Residues: CASSLGGNTIYF.

V gene TRBV18 combines with J gene TRBJ2-6; the D gene is possibly TRBD1 (6 bases). Trimming stripped 6 bases from V and 4 bases from J, with 13 bases between. This CDR3 comprises 15 residues. CDR1 is KGHSH, CDR2 LQKENI, per germline. CDR3 sequence: CASSRQGSGANVLTF. The CDR3 nucleotides read TGTGCCAGCTCCCGCCAGGGGTCCGGGGCCAACGTCCTGACTTTC.

V is TRBV28 and J is TRBJ1-5; the D is unclear. This CDR3 is 14 amino acids long. Germline CDR1 and CDR2: MDHEN and SYDVKM. The V end lost 2 bases, the J end lost 4 bases, and 9 bases lay between the germline ends. CDR3 sequence (DNA): TGTGCCAGCAGTTTAAGGCAGAATAATCAGCCCCAGCATTTT. Translated: CASSLRQNNQPQHF.

The chain combines TRBV5-1 with TRBJ1-3; the D is unclear. Germline CDR1 is SGHRS and CDR2 is YFSETQ. The CDR3 has 15 amino acids. Between the trimmed V and J ends, which lost 1 base and 0 bases, there was a span of 8 bases. CDR3 region: CASSLRASSGNTIYF. The CDR3 DNA follows: TGCGCCAGCAGCTTGAGGGCATCCTCTGGAAACACCATATATTTT.